Sequencing of this T cell receptor beta chain was carried out in a study of regulatory T cells in long-lasting Graves disease. Time point here: persistent/refractory GD, antithyroid drugs over 5 years with positive TRAb. RNA from PBMCs was the source of the TCR library. Trimming pared 1 base from V and 4 bases from J, leaving 14 bases between. There are 15 residues in the CDR3. The germline gives CDR1 DFQATT, CDR2 SNEGSKA (reference sequence). Assembly of TCR beta libraries relied on iRepertoire HTBI primers together with Arm-PCR of CDR3 regions. TCRdb recomputed calls from the multiplex PCR reads with MiXCR, one row per CDR3 protein. The table lists 450,000 or so distinct CDR3 sequences, approximately 23% of them singletons, with about an eighth in the top ten.

The chain couples TRBV20-1 to TRBJ2-1, with TRBD1 as a possible D gene (5 bases). The receptor was derived from a female donor with Graves disease. The material sequenced was peripheral blood mononuclear cells (PBMCs), taken when the disease was refractory, from a patient treated with antithyroid drugs. CDR3 sequence: CSARGSWGSYNEQFF. The DNA for the CDR3 is TGCAGTGCTAGAGGTTCCTGGGGCTCATACAATGAGCAGTTCTTC.